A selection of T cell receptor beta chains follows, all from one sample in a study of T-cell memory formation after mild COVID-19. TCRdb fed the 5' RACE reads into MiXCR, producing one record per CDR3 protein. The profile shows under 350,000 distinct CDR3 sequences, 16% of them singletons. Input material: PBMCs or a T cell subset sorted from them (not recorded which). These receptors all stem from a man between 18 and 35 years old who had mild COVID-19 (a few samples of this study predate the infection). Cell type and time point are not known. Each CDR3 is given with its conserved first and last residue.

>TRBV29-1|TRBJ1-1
CSVEHGPEAFF
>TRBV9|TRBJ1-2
CASSTGRPNYGYTF
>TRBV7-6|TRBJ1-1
CASSPQGARTEAFF
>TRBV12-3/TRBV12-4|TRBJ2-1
CASSLGRDYLDF
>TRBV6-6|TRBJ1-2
CASSYQFGYTF
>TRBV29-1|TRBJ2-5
CSVAGLAGTPGETQYF
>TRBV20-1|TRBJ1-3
CSARDFNSGNTIYF
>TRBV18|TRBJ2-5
CASSPPGQGGETQYF
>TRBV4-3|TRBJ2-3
CASSQPGQGVVAQYF
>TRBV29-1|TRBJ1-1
CSAEGGLERAFF
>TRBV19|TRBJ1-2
CASTPPGDGNYGYTF
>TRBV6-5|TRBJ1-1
CASSYVAGLNTEAFF
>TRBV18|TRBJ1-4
CASSPGTGLEKLFF
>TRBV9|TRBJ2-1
CASSVSGGVYNEQFF
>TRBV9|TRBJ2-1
CASSASLAGSSYNEQFF
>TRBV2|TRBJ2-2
CASSVLGELFF
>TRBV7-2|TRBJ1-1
CASSAGTHTEAFF
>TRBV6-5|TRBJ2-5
CATLRQGARETQYF
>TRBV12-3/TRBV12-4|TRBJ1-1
CASSLTRQGDTEAFF
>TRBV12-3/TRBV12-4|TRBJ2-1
CASSTGTTSYNEQFF
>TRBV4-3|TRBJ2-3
CASSPIGGALTDTQYF
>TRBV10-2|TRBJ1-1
CASNLGGANTEAFF
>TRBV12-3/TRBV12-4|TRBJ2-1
CASSLGQEQFF
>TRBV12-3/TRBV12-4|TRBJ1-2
CASSPYEDANYGYTF
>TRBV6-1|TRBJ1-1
CASRLNRGRTEAFF
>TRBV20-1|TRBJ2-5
CSVSRGGGVTQYF
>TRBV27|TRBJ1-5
CASSPARTGGDQPQHF
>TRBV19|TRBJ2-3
CASLDGGSTDTQYF
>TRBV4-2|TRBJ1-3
CASSPMGSGNTIYF
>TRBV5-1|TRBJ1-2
CASSLGFGVYGYTF
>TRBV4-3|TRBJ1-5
CASSLVRYQPQHF
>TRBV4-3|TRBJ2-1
CASSWSLVTGAGEQFF
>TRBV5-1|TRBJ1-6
CASSRDRDRSSPLHF
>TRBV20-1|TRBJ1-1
CSAREGGQNTEAFF
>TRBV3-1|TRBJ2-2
CASSQFAAGELFF
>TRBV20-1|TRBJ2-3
CSARGGLQADTQYF
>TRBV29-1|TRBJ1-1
CSAEGGPGTEAFF
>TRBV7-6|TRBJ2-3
CASSLEKTDTQYF
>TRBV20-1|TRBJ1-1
CSARTDPDTEAFF
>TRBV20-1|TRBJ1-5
CSAKDSSNQPQHF
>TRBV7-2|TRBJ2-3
CASSSGARRDTDTQYF
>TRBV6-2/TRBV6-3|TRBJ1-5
CASGQPQHF
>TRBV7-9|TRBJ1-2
CASRPQGAANYGYTF
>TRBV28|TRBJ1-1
CASSLLEPRIEAFF
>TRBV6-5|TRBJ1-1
CASSFQRWNTEAFF
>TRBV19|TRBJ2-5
CASSVRDPETQYF
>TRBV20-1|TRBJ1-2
CSAGDRSANYGYTF
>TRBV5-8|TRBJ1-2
CASSLYAGPGYTF
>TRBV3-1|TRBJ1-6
CASSLRGYNSPLHF
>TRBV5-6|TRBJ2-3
CASSLADRFTDTQYF
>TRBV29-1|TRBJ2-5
CSVVSGGSRETQYF
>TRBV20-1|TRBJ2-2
CSAGLSKKGELFF